This TCR beta chain was identified during a study of blood T cell repertoires in COVID-19. Study summary: COVID-19 samples from acute and convalescent phases originated in the United States, Italy and Spain. Sources were T cells, B-cell-depleted T cells, or PBMCs; the material itself was cDNA or gDNA.

In the original processing: Quantification of nucleated cells was approximated via reference gene primer amplification. The method was immunoSEQ multiplex PCR; TCRdb's version includes in-frame clones alone and lacks a portion of them. Clone size and V and J calls were adopted from that table, with D and trimming inferred from the DNA. The sample consists of about 78,000 clones, 75% to 95% of them appearing once. The TCR originated in a woman of 80 years or more with acute or convalescent COVID-19. The sample comprised peripheral blood.

The CDR3 DNA sequence: TGCGCCAGCAGCCATCCCCCTGCGGGATACTACGAGCAGTACTTC. It specifies CASSHPPAGYYEQYF. The V and J genes are TRBV4-1 and TRBJ2-7, with a tentative D call TRBD2 (6 bases). The CDR3 sequence is 15 residues long. Per the germline V gene, CDR1 is MGHRA and CDR2 is YSYEKL. Trimming removed 3 bases from V and 3 bases from J, with 15 bases in between.